This T cell receptor beta chain stems from a study of blood T cell repertoires in COVID-19 (dated by TCRdb to about 2020). Turning to the overall study: The collaborator samples originated in the United States, Italy and Spain and spanned the acute and convalescent phases of COVID-19. The prospective study material was composed of cDNA or gDNA derived from T cells, B-cell-depleted T cells, or PBMCs. Deeply sampled blood TCRbeta repertoires from subjects exposed to, actively infected with, or recovered from COVID-19 were included in the dataset. The repertoires were released in a freely available public database meant as a resource for research on the immune response to SARS-CoV-2. The samples were drawn from two sources: the first 160 participants of the ongoing ImmuneRACE study, and 1,254 subjects contributed by 6 global collaborators. The sample metadata nearly always contained a de-identified subject ID, COVID-19 status, age in years and sex. Where available, HLA class I and class II types were obtained from metadata supplied by the sample provider rather than from assay-based typing.

TCRbeta CDR3 regions were amplified from genomic DNA by means of the immunoSEQ Assay, a bias-controlled multiplex PCR. Regarding the original processing steps: The number of nucleated cells in each sample was estimated from the amplification of reference gene primers within the assay. To quantify the absolute abundance of each unique TCRbeta CDR3 rearrangement, sequence reads were collapsed and filtered. For each sample, productive Simpson clonality was calculated as the square root of Simpson's diversity index across productive rearrangements. TCRdb's version of the immuneACCESS table is confined to in-frame rearrangements and falls short of the full clone set. An unresolved V gene accounts for under half of the shortfall where checked; the remainder is of unknown origin. The V and J calls and clone size are taken from that table; D and trimming were inferred from the DNA. Across this sample there are 250,000 or so clones, with about 88% seen only once. The ten largest clonotypes hold about 1.5% of the sample.

According to the germline V gene (reference sequence), CDR1 reads LGHDT and CDR2 reads YNNKEL. Deletion took 2 bases off V and 1 base off J, with a span of 8 bases between the germline ends. The CDR3 contains 14 residues, cysteine and phenylalanine counted. The sequence is cut down to CDR3 DNA, 42 bases in frame from base 1. Participants in the prospective study were aged about 18 to 90 years, lived in 24 United States geographic areas, and enrolled through a virtual design. In the prospective study, cohorts were assigned on the basis of participant-reported clinical history obtained from a screening survey and a study questionnaire. ImmuneRACE Cohort 3 recovered participants were defined by two consecutive negative NP/OP PCR tests, healthcare professional clearance, or symptom resolution. In the prospective study, whole blood, serum and a nasopharyngeal or oropharyngeal swab were collected from each participant by mobile phlebotomists. Prospective study participants could optionally give additional blood draws and questionnaires over an approximately 2-month period. Blood samples from the prospective study were shipped frozen or at room temperature prior to DNA extraction.

Note on this clone: The antigen this receptor binds is unknown. No much larger clonotype is one base removed from it; base qualities were not supplied.

Results and caveats for the whole study, not just this receptor: The amount of clinical and demographic metadata varied by source and participant and was provided uncurated.

The origin of this receptor is a woman between 45 and 65 years old who had recovered from COVID-19. The sample taken for sequencing was PBMCs or T cells enriched from blood (not recorded which). The receptor chain draws on TRBV3-1 (or the pseudogene TRBV3-2) and TRBJ1-1, with the D segment identity uncertain. The CDR3 reads CASSQLAKNTEAFF. Here is the DNA: TGTGCCAGCAGCCAACTAGCGAAGAACACTGAAGCTTTCTTT.